Each of the 8 T cell receptor beta chains below was sequenced from the same sample in a study of cytomegalovirus exposure and HLA in healthy donors. Amplification used 60 Vbeta primers and 13 Jbeta primers. Measured with immunoSEQ multiplex PCR; TCRdb has only the in-frame clones, and not every one. This repertoire shows over 60,000 clones, 75% found once; its top ten account for about an eighth. Sequences were obtained from PBMCs. The receptors here all came from a man aged 65-85 years in good health and CMV-seronegative.

This clone was counted only a few times. Written as DNA, the CDR3 is TGTGCCAGCCGTTCCGGGTACGAGCAGTACTTC. This sequence encodes CASRSGYEQYF. V usage is TRBV2 and J usage is TRBJ2-7; D uncertain. Germline V gene sequence: CDR1 SNHLY, CDR2 FYNNEI. The CDR3 is 11 amino acids. V lost 8 bases and J lost 4, with 9 bases in between. The complete variable domain, with remaining parts taken from reference TRBV2 and TRBJ2-7, reads EPEVTQTPSHQVTQMGQEVILRCVPISNHLYFYWYRQILGQKVEFLVSFYNNEISEKSEIFDDQFSVERPDGSNFTLKIRSTKLEDSAMYFCASRSGYEQYFGPGTRLTVT.

As for this clone: The sample has other DNA sequences that encode this CDR3 too. V and J are TRBV7-9 and TRBJ2-1; TRBD2 is a possible D gene (5 bases). Trimming took off 5 bases at V and 0 bases at J, with 11 bases between the two ends. Germline V gene lookup returns CDR1 SEHNR and CDR2 FQNEAQ (reference sequence). The CDR3 totals 15 residues. CDR3 coding DNA: TGTGCCAGCAGCCCGCGAGGGAGCTCCTACAATGAGCAGTTCTTC. Encoded protein: CASSPRGSSYNEQFF.

This chain connects TRBV7-8 to TRBJ1-6; no clear D. Per germline, CDR1 SGHVS and CDR2 FQNEAQ. The CDR3 totals 15 residues. V shed 8 bases and J shed 0 bases, with 11 bases lying between them. The CDR3 spells CASRGLSSYNSPLHF. The CDR3 DNA follows: TGTGCCAGCCGAGGGTTAAGCTCCTATAATTCACCCCTCCACTTT.

The chain links TRBV7-8 to TRBJ2-5; D is unresolved. This CDR3 is built from 13 residues. Germline loops: CDR1 SGHVS, CDR2 FQNEAQ. Trimming removed 5 bases from V and 4 bases from J, with 11 bases in between. DNA for the CDR3: TGTGCCAGCAGCCGCGGAGAAGCAGAGACCCAGTACTTC. Translating it yields CASSRGEAETQYF.

In DNA, the CDR3 is TGTGCCAGCAGTGAAAGGAGGGGATGGGAGACCAAAAACATTCAGTACTTC. It encodes CASSERRGWETKNIQYF. The V call is TRBV2, the J call TRBJ2-4; a possible D gene is TRBD2 (6 bases). Trimming removed 2 bases at V and 2 bases at J, with 16 bases between. Per germline, CDR1 SNHLY and CDR2 FYNNEI. The CDR3 is made up of 17 amino acids.

This clone was observed a handful of times. The V gene is TRBV6-5, the J gene TRBJ1-1; 8 positions match TRBD1. The CDR3 covers 16 residues. V shed 4 bases and J 0 bases; nucleotides not matched to a gene: 7. The germline CDR1 and CDR2 sequences are MNHEY and SVGAGI. CDR3 protein: CASSSPGTGLNTEAFF. CDR3 DNA sequence: TGTGCCAGCAGTTCGCCCGGGACAGGACTGAACACTGAAGCTTTCTTT.

The rearrangement joins TRBV2 to TRBJ2-3, with 9 bases aligning to TRBD2. The germline V gene encodes CDR1 SNHLY and CDR2 FYNNEI. Trimming took 6 bases from V and 4 from J; bases not matched to a gene: 2. There are 13 residues in the CDR3. CDR3 loop: CASRGTSSDTQYF. The CDR3 DNA is TGTGCCAGCAGAGGGACTAGCTCAGATACGCAGTATTTT.

This clone was found a few times. The CDR3 coding sequence is TGTGCCAGCAGCACCGGGACAGGGGGCTTCACTGAAGCTTTCTTT. The encoded protein is CASSTGTGGFTEAFF. This sequence joins TRBV9 and TRBJ1-1; TRBD1 matches at 12 bases. Trimming at V came to 4 bases and at J to 4 bases, leaving 5 bases not matched to a gene. The CDR3 loop spans 15 amino acids. Germline V gene sequence: CDR1 SGDLS, CDR2 YYNGEE.